The entry below describes one T cell receptor (beta chain). This clonotype was seen repeatedly, ten times or more. The antigen it recognizes is unknown. Qualities for individual bases were not recorded, and no much larger clone is one base off. This sample is part of a study of T-cell reconstitution after alpha-beta-depleted transplantation in children (dated by TCRdb to about 2016). For context, the study as a whole: Using TCR repertoire profiling, the study quantitatively followed how T-cell immune reconstitution unfolded in children after TCRalphabeta/CD19-depleted allogeneic hematopoietic cell transplantation.

From a lookup of the germline V gene (reference sequence), CDR1 and CDR2 are DFQATT and SNEGSKA. At the junction V is shortened by 6 bases and J by 4 bases; bases outside the gene matches: 5. The CDR3 measures 13 amino acids from cysteine to phenylalanine. Kept here is only the CDR3 DNA, which spans 39 bases and is read in frame from base 1. Libraries were built with PCR. The run used an Illumina HiSeq 2500. To normalize quantification of the TCRbeta repertoire, the TCR libraries were built with molecular barcoding that relied on unique molecular identifiers. TCRdb reran the public reads through fastp at Q25 and MiXCR, keeping productive beta chains. Merged by CDR3 protein, the rows form single entries marked with the most common genes and DNA. The sample table holds 640,000 or so distinct CDR3 sequences, of which 16% were seen once. The biggest ten clones account for under 1.2% of the sample.

The starting material was PBMCs from the stem cell graft donor, obtained from the stem cell graft. The TCR sequence derives from a human donor who donated a stem cell graft to a child with acute myeloid leukemia. The chain couples TRBV20-1 to TRBJ1-5; 8 bases in the junction line up with TRBD1. This receptor has the CDR3 CSATGGGNQPQHF. In nucleotides, the sequence is TGCAGTGCAACAGGGGGTGGGAATCAGCCCCAGCATTTT.